This T cell receptor (beta chain) was obtained from a study of T cells in Graves' hyperthyroidism and ophthalmopathy (dated by TCRdb to between 2019 and 2020). About the full investigation: Peripheral blood was sampled at the time of initial diagnosis, prior to any treatment. Thyroid tissue and blood T-cell repertoires from six Graves' hyperthyroidism patients were also compared in the study. The paper reports TCR Vbeta CDR3 sequencing of some 140 peripheral blood samples: over 40 ophthalmopathy, over 70 hyperthyroidism and around 17 progressor patients. TCR V-J signatures able to tell the groups apart were searched for in a discovery cohort of approximately 95 patients, of whom around 42 had Graves' ophthalmopathy and 57 had stable Graves' hyperthyroidism. Once sampling was done, hyperthyroidism patients were given methimazole at a starting dose of 30 mg daily, whereas ophthalmopathy patients were given high-dose intravenous methylprednisolone. An independent validation cohort of fewer than 20 hyperthyroidism patients and 17 patients who later progressed to ophthalmopathy tested prospective prediction of ophthalmopathy. The 90 to 100 discovery patients were randomly divided into training and test sets at a 7:3 ratio.

A patient counted as having stable Graves' hyperthyroidism if no progression to ophthalmopathy occurred over 18 months of follow-up. The hyperthyroidism patients were between 18 and 65 years old and newly diagnosed, with a disease duration of less than 2 months. The study excluded patients with uncontrolled infections, other autoimmune diseases, pregnancy or lactation. Diagnoses were established on the basis of clinical symptoms, serum thyroxine and TRAb, thyroid ultrasound, and orbital computed tomography. Ficoll-Paque density gradient centrifugation was used to isolate PBMCs from about 9.4 ml of fresh peripheral blood. Total RNA was extracted using Trizol reagent, and RNA quality was assessed on an Agilent 2100 Bioanalyzer. Study-level results and caveats: Sample size was not statistically predetermined, and blinding of investigators to group allocation was not performed. In cross-validation, a model built on a 13 V-J signature told ophthalmopathy apart from stable hyperthyroidism with roughly 87% sensitivity and around 81% specificity, and in testing the same model reached 80%/75%. Blood samples also contained most of the expanded thyroid clonotypes (frequency above 0.001), which suggests that blood repertoires may reflect thyroid immune responses. In validation, the model predicted progression to ophthalmopathy with about 71% sensitivity and roughly 72% specificity, a median of about 6 months before onset.

TCR beta CDR3 regions were amplified from RNA transcripts. The first round of RT-PCR for the TCR CDR3 was performed with the HTBI primer set and the Qiagen OneStep RT-PCR kit. A second multiplex PCR round built the libraries, followed by size selection and purification. Sequencing of the libraries was done on an Illumina HiSeq2000 using paired-end 100 bp reads. The study's processing was this. Raw data were processed with SOAPnuke, discarding reads with adapters, uncalled bases, mean Phred below 15, or no exact constant-primer or identifier match. High-quality paired reads were merged using COPE v1.2.5, and each unique nucleotide sequence was defined as a clonotype. Clonotypes were aligned to IMGT TRBV, TRBD and TRBJ reference segments using MiTCR v1.1. Only V-J combinations with frequency above 0.0001, covering approximately 99% of repertoires, were analysed. The TCS score was defined as F50 (clonal expansion) divided by E x V (chaos), with BLOSUM62-based TCRdist calculated between CDR3 peptides within each V-J. Welch's t-statistics and random forest reduced approximately 520 V-J features to some 14, which were used in a naive Bayes classifier (R e1071). TCRdb applied fastp at Q25 and MiXCR to the public reads, then kept only in-frame beta chains. All rows with the same CDR3 protein become a single entry with the most common DNA and genes. TCRdb, rather than the study authors, made the V and J calls. This sample comprises about 560,000 distinct CDR3 sequences, about a sixth of them detected only once. The ten largest clonotypes hold under 20% of the sample.

This clonotype has a handful of counts. Its specific antigen is unknown. No much larger clone exists at a distance of one base, and base qualities are not known. Sequencing used blood. The receptor comes from a woman younger than 30 with Graves' hyperthyroidism.

CDR3 sequence: CASSPTGGPSEDTQYF. The nucleotide sequence is given as TGTGCCAGCAGCCCTACGGGTGGGCCCAGCGAGGATACGCAGTATTTT. The chain couples TRBV3-1 to TRBJ2-3; the D segment cannot be called with confidence. The CDR3 contains 16 residues, cysteine and phenylalanine counted. Left in the record is the CDR3 DNA by itself, 48 bases read in frame from the first base. V sheds 4 bases and J sheds 6 bases, leaving 20 bases between their ends. CDR1 LGHDT and CDR2 YNNKEL are derived from the germline V gene (reference sequence).